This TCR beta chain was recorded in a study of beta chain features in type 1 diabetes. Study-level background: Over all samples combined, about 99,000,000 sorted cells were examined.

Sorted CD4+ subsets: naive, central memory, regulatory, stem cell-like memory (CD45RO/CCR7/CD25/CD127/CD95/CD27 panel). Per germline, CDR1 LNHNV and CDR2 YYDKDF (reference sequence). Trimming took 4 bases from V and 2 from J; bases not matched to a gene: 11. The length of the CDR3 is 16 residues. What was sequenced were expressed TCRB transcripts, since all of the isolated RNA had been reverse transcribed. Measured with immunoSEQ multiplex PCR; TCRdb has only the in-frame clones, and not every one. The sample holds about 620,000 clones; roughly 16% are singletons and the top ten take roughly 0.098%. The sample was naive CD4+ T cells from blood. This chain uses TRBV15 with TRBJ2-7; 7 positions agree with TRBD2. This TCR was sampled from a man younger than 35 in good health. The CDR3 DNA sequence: TGTGCCACCAGCACCCCTAGGGGAGGGCTGGCCTACGAGCAGTACTTC. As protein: CATSTPRGGLAYEQYF. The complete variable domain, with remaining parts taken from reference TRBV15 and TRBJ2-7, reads DAMVIQNPRYQVTQFGKPVTLSCSQTLNHNVMYWYQQKSSQAPKLLFHYYDKDFNNEADTPDNFQSRRPNTSFCFLDIRSPGLGDTAMYLCATSTPRGGLAYEQYFGPGTRLTVT.